These 31 T cell receptor beta chains were all obtained from the same sample, sequenced in a study of human T cells and chemical hapten exposure. The time point was: pre-sensitization, week 0. Treatment defined: therapeutic diphenylcyclopropenone sensitization with weekly scalp DPC. MiXCR, applied by TCRdb to the RACE reads, yields one record per CDR3 protein. In the table there are more than 250,000 distinct CDR3 sequences, about 9.4% of which are singletons. The sequencing here drew on whole blood, taken in connection with sensitization to the hapten diphenylcyclopropenone (DPC). The receptors were gathered from a woman in her thirties or forties with alopecia areata. Some clones in this sample may be carry-over from other donors' samples.

This clonotype has a handful of counts. This chain joins TRBV24-1 and TRBJ1-5; D not resolved. Per germline, CDR1 KGHDR and CDR2 SFDVKD. CDR3 length: 14 amino acids. Deletions cut 5 bases from V and 3 bases from J, with 10 bases between. The CDR3: CATSVGSHNQPQHF. CDR3 DNA: TGTGCCACCAGTGTTGGCAGCCACAATCAGCCCCAGCATTTT.

The rearrangement joins TRBV6-2 or TRBV6-3 to TRBJ1-5; perhaps TRBD1 as D (5 bases). Looked up from germline, CDR1 is MNHEY and CDR2 is SVGEGT. With 7 bases removed from V and 5 bases from J, the gap between germline ends came to 9 bases. This CDR3 comprises 12 residues. CDR3 nucleotides: TGTGCCAGCAACGGGGGGGATCAGCCCCAGCATTTT. Protein: CASNGGDQPQHF.

The chain uses TRBV27 and TRBJ1-1; tentatively, D is TRBD1 (6 bases). The V and J ends lost 6 bases and 1 base respectively, with 15 bases between them. Germline CDR1 reads MNHEY; CDR2 reads SMNVEV (reference sequence). The CDR3 has 15 amino acids. CDR3 sequence reads: CASSSYRDSNTEAFF. The CDR3, as DNA: TGTGCCAGCAGCTCGTACAGGGACTCGAACACTGAAGCTTTCTTT.

The sample holds many counts of this clonotype. The chain is built from TRBV29-1 and TRBJ2-2; D may be TRBD1 or TRBD2 (6 bases each). This CDR3 has 16 amino acids. The ends were cut back, 7 bases at V and 3 bases at J, with 21 bases in the middle. CDR1 SQVTM and CDR2 ANQGSEA come from the germline V gene. The CDR3 region has the DNA TGCAGCGCTGCGGACAGCTGGAGGGTGGACACCGGGGAGCTGTTTTTT. Its protein product is CSAADSWRVDTGELFF.

The V call is TRBV29-1, the J call TRBJ2-1; 10 nucleotides agree with TRBD1. After removal of 3 bases from V and 7 bases from J, the junction contained 6 bases not matched to a gene. From germline, CDR1 is SQVTM and CDR2 ANQGSEA. The CDR3 is 14 residues long. CDR3 sequence: CSVDGTGVWNEQFF. DNA for the CDR3: TGCAGCGTTGACGGGACAGGGGTATGGAATGAGCAGTTCTTC.

This clonotype turned up a few times. V is TRBV20-1 and J is TRBJ1-6, with no clear D. V lost 3 bases, J lost 5 bases, and 11 bases lay in between. In germline, CDR1 is DFQATT, CDR2 SNEGSKA (reference sequence). The CDR3 contains 14 residues. The CDR3 loop is CSASVGRNNSPLHF. The DNA for the CDR3 is TGCAGTGCTAGCGTCGGCCGGAATAATTCACCCCTCCACTTT.

The chain employs TRBV3-1 and TRBJ1-2; D remains unclear. Germline values: CDR1 LGHDT, CDR2 YNNKEL (reference sequence). The V end was cut by 3 bases, the J end by 2 bases, with 7 bases between. The length of the CDR3 is 13 residues. CDR3 in amino acids: CASSHAENYGYTF. CDR3 nucleotide sequence: TGTGCCAGCAGCCATGCGGAGAACTATGGCTACACCTTC.

This clonotype was detected only a few times. The rearrangement uses TRBV6-2 or TRBV6-3 and TRBJ1-1, with TRBD1 as a possible D gene (6 bases). V dropped 7 bases and J dropped 0 bases, with 12 bases sitting between them. Germline CDR1 reads MNHEY; CDR2 reads SVGEGT. This CDR3 has 14 residues. As DNA, the CDR3 is TGTGCCAGCATAGTGGGGGGCATGAACACTGAAGCTTTCTTT. The encoded protein is CASIVGGMNTEAFF.

The V and J genes are TRBV5-1 and TRBJ2-7; either TRBD1 or TRBD2 may supply D (5 bases each). The CDR3 is 13 amino acids. Trimming shortened V by 1 base and J by 3 bases, and 8 bases separated the two germline ends. Germline lookup yields CDR1 SGHRS and CDR2 YFSETQ. The chain's CDR3 is CASSLLGDYEQYF. In DNA, the CDR3 is TGCGCCAGCAGCTTGCTGGGGGACTACGAGCAGTACTTC.

This clonotype turned up a few times. The chain employs TRBV5-4 and TRBJ2-7; D may correspond to TRBD1 or TRBD2 (7 bases each). The CDR3 length is 15 residues. The ends were cut back, 0 bases at V and 5 bases at J, with 15 bases in the middle. CDR1 is SGHNT and CDR2 is YYREEE in the germline V gene (reference sequence). The CDR3 reads CASSLVGGGKDEQYF. The CDR3 coding sequence is TGTGCCAGCAGCTTGGTGGGAGGGGGCAAGGACGAGCAGTACTTC.

This clonotype was observed at least ten times. The chain combines TRBV20-1 with TRBJ2-7; a weak D match, TRBD2 (7 bases). Trimming took 0 bases from V and 7 from J, leaving 19 bases between them. CDR3 length: 15 residues. The germline CDR1 and CDR2 sequences are DFQATT and SNEGSKA (reference sequence). In DNA form, the CDR3 reads TGCAGTGCTAGAGATCGGGGGGCGGCGGGATTGGAGCAGTACTTC. Translating it yields CSARDRGAAGLEQYF.

V and J are TRBV7-9 and TRBJ1-6; 11 bases agree with TRBD1. V shed 5 bases and J 5 bases; nucleotides not matched to a gene: 5. Germline V gene data show CDR1 as SEHNR and CDR2 as FQNEAQ (reference sequence). The CDR3 is 16 amino acids. The CDR3 bases are TGTGCCAGCAGCCCGGGACAGGGGGAGCATAATTCACCCCTCCACTTT. It is translated as CASSPGQGEHNSPLHF.

There are a few counts of this clonotype. The V call is TRBV2, the J call TRBJ2-7; 10 nucleotides match TRBD2. From germline, CDR1 is SNHLY and CDR2 FYNNEI. The CDR3 length is 15 residues. Trimming at V came to 7 bases and at J to 0 bases, leaving 6 bases not matched to a gene. The CDR3 loop is CASNLSGRPSYEQYF. CDR3 DNA sequence: TGTGCCAGCAACCTTAGCGGGAGGCCCTCCTACGAGCAGTACTTC.

This clonotype was recorded a few times. The V gene is TRBV7-3, the J gene TRBJ2-3; the D gene is possibly TRBD2 (7 bases). This CDR3 is 15 amino acids long. Germline V gene sequence: CDR1 SGHTA, CDR2 FQGTGA. Trimming cost V 1 base and J 4 bases, with 12 bases left between them. The CDR3 is CASSLSGGGPDTQYF. The CDR3 DNA is TGTGCCAGCAGCTTAAGCGGGGGCGGACCAGATACGCAGTATTTT. Looking up the rest from reference TRBV7-3 and TRBJ2-3 gives the full variable domain: GAGVSQTPSNKVTEKGKYVELRCDPISGHTALYWYRQSLGQGPEFLIYFQGTGAADDSGLPNDRFFAVRPEGSVSTLKIQRTERGDSAVYLCASSLSGGGPDTQYFGPGTRLTVL.

J is TRBJ2-5 and V is TRBV14, with TRBD2 matching over 9 bases. V was clipped by 3 bases and J by 5 bases; unmatched bases: 10. The CDR3 contains 16 residues. CDR1 and CDR2 from the germline V gene are SGHDN and FVKESK. This CDR3 is CASSQHSGSGAETQYF. DNA of the CDR3: TGTGCCAGCAGCCAGCATAGCGGGAGCGGGGCGGAGACCCAGTACTTC.

This clonotype was seen a handful of times. The V and J genes are TRBV5-1 and TRBJ2-3; the match to TRBD1 covers 7 bases. V lost 7 bases to trimming and J lost 0 bases; unmatched junction nucleotides: 5. Germline V lookup: CDR1 SGHRS, CDR2 YFSETQ. The CDR3 has 14 residues. Written as DNA, the CDR3 is TGCGCCAGCGGGCCGGGACAGAGCACAGATACGCAGTATTTT. Protein: CASGPGQSTDTQYF.

This clonotype was counted ten times or more. The chain combines TRBV11-3 with TRBJ2-1; no reliable D call. This CDR3 contains 13 residues. Germline V gene lookup returns CDR1 SGHNT and CDR2 YENEEA. Trimming left V 1 base short and J 3 bases short, with 4 bases between. Here the CDR3 reads CASSLGNYNEQFF. The DNA of the CDR3 is TGTGCCAGCAGCTTAGGGAACTACAATGAGCAGTTCTTC.

This clonotype was seen only a few times. The chain has TRBV27 and TRBJ2-3; D possibly corresponds to TRBD2 (7 bases). With 6 bases removed from V and 4 bases from J, the gap between germline ends came to 17 bases. Germline lookup yields CDR1 MNHEY and CDR2 SMNVEV (reference sequence). This CDR3 is built from 15 residues. CDR3 region: CASSPGGRAADTQYF. CDR3 DNA: TGTGCCAGCAGCCCCGGGGGGCGGGCGGCAGATACGCAGTATTTT.

In this sample, this clonotype turned up a few times. The rearrangement uses TRBV6-2 or TRBV6-3 and TRBJ1-5; no clear D gene. This CDR3 region has 15 residues. With 6 bases removed from V and 0 bases from J, the gap between germline ends came to 12 bases. Looked up from germline, CDR1 is MNHEY and CDR2 is SVGEGT. The CDR3 coding sequence is TGTGCCAGCAGCCATAGGTGGGGTAGCAATCAGCCCCAGCATTTT. It yields the protein CASSHRWGSNQPQHF.

The V gene is TRBV7-8, the J gene TRBJ2-2; D gene ambiguous. The germline V gene encodes CDR1 SGHVS and CDR2 FQNEAQ. V gave up 0 bases and J gave up 1 base, with 6 bases separating them. The CDR3 is 15 residues long. For the CDR3, the DNA is TGTGCCAGCAGCTTAGCGGAGCTGAACACCGGGGAGCTGTTTTTT. Amino acid sequence: CASSLAELNTGELFF.

This sequence joins TRBV15 and TRBJ2-1; 7 bases fit TRBD2. V was clipped by 2 bases and J by 2 bases; unmatched bases: 0. Germline-derived CDR1 and CDR2 are LNHNV and YYDKDF (reference sequence). The CDR3 consists of 14 residues. The CDR3: CATSRSGTYNEQFF. CDR3 coding DNA: TGTGCCACCAGCAGAAGCGGGACCTACAATGAGCAGTTCTTC.

This clonotype came up many times. The chain links TRBV12-3 or TRBV12-4 to TRBJ1-2; no reliable D call. Deletions cut 4 bases from V and 8 bases from J, with 14 bases between. The CDR3 runs 13 residues. The CDR3 here is CASSSRFGAGYTF. For the CDR3, the DNA is TGTGCCAGCAGTTCACGATTTGGCGCGGGCTACACCTTC.

The gene calls are TRBV10-3 and TRBJ2-1, with 7 bases lining up with TRBD2. The germline gives CDR1 ENHRY, CDR2 SYGVKD. After removal of 7 bases from V and 15 bases from J, the junction contained 12 bases not matched to a gene. CDR3 length: 12 residues. DNA for the CDR3: TGTGCCATCATCGGGGGGAGGGGACTCCCGTTCTTC. Its protein product is CAIIGGRGLPFF.

A few counts support this clonotype. The chain combines TRBV24-1 with TRBJ2-1, with 8 bases that match TRBD2. Looked up from germline, CDR1 is KGHDR and CDR2 is SFDVKD. The V segment lost 3 bases and the J segment 2 bases; nucleotides outside the gene matches: 5. The CDR3 has 16 amino acids. DNA of the CDR3: TGTGCCACCAGTGATGATACTAGCGGAGCCTACAATGAGCAGTTCTTC. Translation gives CATSDDTSGAYNEQFF.

This clonotype was counted a few times. The J gene is TRBJ1-2, the V gene TRBV27; maybe TRBD1 (6 bases). V was shortened by 4 bases and J by 8 bases, with 11 bases between the two germline ends. Germline assignment: CDR1 MNHEY and CDR2 SMNVEV (reference sequence). This CDR3 is 12 amino acids long. The chain's CDR3 is CASSWGPGGYTF. The CDR3 nucleotides are TGTGCCAGCAGTTGGGGGCCTGGAGGCTACACCTTC.

The table lists this clonotype with a few counts. V and J are TRBV6-2 or TRBV6-3 and TRBJ2-5, with D perhaps TRBD1 (6 bases). Germline V CDR1 and CDR2: MNHEY, SVGEGT. The ends were cut back, 2 bases at V and 2 bases at J, with 12 bases in the middle. The CDR3 runs to 15 residues. CDR3 region: CASSYGTSVQETQYF. The CDR3 coding sequence is TGTGCCAGCAGTTACGGGACATCCGTACAAGAGACCCAGTACTTC.

Comments on this clonotype: The junction does not match germline at one end; this may be a read error. The genes are TRBV12-3 or TRBV12-4 and TRBJ1-2; D perhaps matches TRBD1 (6 bases). This CDR3 spans 14 amino acids. In DNA, the CDR3 is TGTGCCAGCAGACCAACAGGGCGGTCTTATGGCTTCACCTTC. Amino acid sequence: CASRPTGRSYGFTF.

This sequence joins TRBV6-5 and TRBJ1-3, with D unresolved. Germline assignment: CDR1 MNHEY and CDR2 SVGAGI. The CDR3 extends over 15 amino acids. With 6 bases removed from V and 0 bases from J, the gap between germline ends came to 12 bases. This CDR3 is CASSTGLSSGNTIYF. The CDR3 DNA follows: TGTGCCAGCAGCACCGGACTCAGCTCTGGAAACACCATATATTTT.

This sequence joins TRBV10-2 and TRBJ2-3; 9 nucleotides match TRBD2. The CDR3 is 15 amino acids. Per germline, CDR1 WSHSY and CDR2 SAAADI. J was trimmed by 4 bases and V by 6 bases; bases with no gene match: 8. The CDR3 nucleotides read TGCGCCAGCAGGAGCTTAGCGGGAGTGGCAGATACGCAGTATTTT. Its translation is CASRSLAGVADTQYF.

The chain couples TRBV28 to TRBJ2-1; 16 bases match TRBD2. With 5 bases clipped from V and 8 bases from J, the junction kept 9 bases outside the gene matches. The CDR3 length is 17 residues. Per the germline V gene, CDR1 is MDHEN and CDR2 is SYDVKM. The CDR3 sequence is CASSLAGTSGRAHEQFF. The CDR3 coding sequence is TGTGCCAGCAGTCTTGCCGGGACTAGCGGGAGGGCCCATGAGCAGTTCTTC.

The CDR3 loop is CASSLRTGHMNTEAFF. DNA of the CDR3: TGTGCCAGCAGCCTTAGGACAGGTCACATGAACACTGAAGCTTTCTTT. The chain uses TRBV27 and TRBJ1-1, with 7 positions matching TRBD1. CDR1 MNHEY and CDR2 SMNVEV come from the germline V gene (reference sequence). The J segment lost 0 bases and the V segment lost 6 bases, leaving 10 bases of the junction unmatched. CDR3 length: 16 residues.